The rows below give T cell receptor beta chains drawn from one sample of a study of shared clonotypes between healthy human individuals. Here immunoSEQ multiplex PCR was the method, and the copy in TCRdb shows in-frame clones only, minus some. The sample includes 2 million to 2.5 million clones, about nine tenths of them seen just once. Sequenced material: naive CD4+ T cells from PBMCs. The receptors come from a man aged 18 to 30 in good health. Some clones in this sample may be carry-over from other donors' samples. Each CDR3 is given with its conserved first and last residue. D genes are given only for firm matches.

cdr3_nt: TGTGCCAGCAGTTTGCAACCCGGGACAGGGGCCTTTAAGCAGTACTTC
cdr3_aa: CASSLQPGTGAFKQYF
j_call: TRBJ2-7
v_call: TRBV28
d_call: TRBD1

cdr3_nt: TGTGCCAGCAGCCTCCCCGGGGTCGGGAACACTGAAGCTTTCTTT
cdr3_aa: CASSLPGVGNTEAFF
j_call: TRBJ1-1
v_call: TRBV28
d_call: .

cdr3_nt: TGTGCCGCACAAACAGGGGGCTATGGCTACACCTTC
cdr3_aa: CAAQTGGYGYTF
j_call: TRBJ1-2
v_call: TRBV28
d_call: TRBD1

cdr3_nt: TGTGCCAGCAGTGAGTTACAAAACAATCAGCCCCAGCATTTT
cdr3_aa: CASSELQNNQPQHF
j_call: TRBJ1-5
v_call: TRBV2
d_call: .

cdr3_nt: TGTGCCAGCAGCCCCGGGACTAGCGGGAACACCGGGGAGCTGTTTTTT
cdr3_aa: CASSPGTSGNTGELFF
j_call: TRBJ2-2
v_call: TRBV6-7
d_call: TRBD2

cdr3_nt: TGTGCCAGCAGCTTATTCCGGGGACCCACAGATACGCAGTATTTT
cdr3_aa: CASSLFRGPTDTQYF
j_call: TRBJ2-3
v_call: TRBV7-3
d_call: .

cdr3_nt: TGCAGCGTTGATTGGGGGGGAAACACTGAAGCTTTCTTT
cdr3_aa: CSVDWGGNTEAFF
j_call: TRBJ1-1
v_call: TRBV29-1
d_call: .

cdr3_nt: TGTGCCTGGACTGTAACGGGACAGGGAAGCTACGAGCAGTACTTC
cdr3_aa: CAWTVTGQGSYEQYF
j_call: TRBJ2-7
v_call: TRBV30
d_call: TRBD1

cdr3_nt: TGTGCCAGCAGTGCAGGGGGCTACCTCTACGAGCAGTACTTC
cdr3_aa: CASSAGGYLYEQYF
j_call: TRBJ2-7
v_call: TRBV6-1
d_call: TRBD1

cdr3_nt: TGTGCCAGCTCACCACGGCAGAACACCGGGGAGCTGTTTTTT
cdr3_aa: CASSPRQNTGELFF
j_call: TRBJ2-2
v_call: TRBV18
d_call: .

cdr3_nt: TGCGCCAGCAGCCCGGGGGGCGCCACGGGGCCCCAGCATTTT
cdr3_aa: CASSPGGATGPQHF
j_call: TRBJ1-5
v_call: TRBV5-1
d_call: .

cdr3_nt: TGTGCCAGCAAACCCCAGGATTTCCCCTACGAGCAGTACTTC
cdr3_aa: CASKPQDFPYEQYF
j_call: TRBJ2-7
v_call: TRBV28
d_call: .

cdr3_nt: TGTGCCAGCAGCGAAGTACTGAGGAACACTGAAGCTTTCTTT
cdr3_aa: CASSEVLRNTEAFF
j_call: TRBJ1-1
v_call: TRBV5-5
d_call: .

cdr3_nt: TGCAGCGTTGGGGGTGGTGAAGCTTTCTTT
cdr3_aa: CSVGGGEAFF
j_call: TRBJ1-1
v_call: TRBV29-1
d_call: .

cdr3_nt: TGTGCCAGCAGCTTACTCCAGGGGGCCGGGGAGCTGTTTTTT
cdr3_aa: CASSLLQGAGELFF
j_call: TRBJ2-2
v_call: TRBV7-9
d_call: TRBD1

cdr3_nt: TGTGCCTGGAGTGCTCCCGGTTGGGGAGTAAACTATGGCTACACCTTC
cdr3_aa: CAWSAPGWGVNYGYTF
j_call: TRBJ1-2
v_call: TRBV30
d_call: .

cdr3_nt: TGTGCCAGCTCTAAGGCCGCGGACAATCAGCCCCAGCATTTT
cdr3_aa: CASSKAADNQPQHF
j_call: TRBJ1-5
v_call: TRBV6-5
d_call: .

cdr3_nt: TGTGCCAGCAGCATAGACCGTGGCTACACCTTC
cdr3_aa: CASSIDRGYTF
j_call: TRBJ1-2
v_call: TRBV5-5
d_call: .

cdr3_nt: TGTGCCTGGAAAAGGTCCAGGGCAAGGGATACGCAGTATTTT
cdr3_aa: CAWKRSRARDTQYF
j_call: TRBJ2-3
v_call: TRBV30
d_call: .

cdr3_nt: TGTGCCAGCAGATTGCAAGAGGGCCGCACAGATACGCAGTATTTT
cdr3_aa: CASRLQEGRTDTQYF
j_call: TRBJ2-3
v_call: TRBV6-1
d_call: .

cdr3_nt: TGTGCCAGCAGTTACGGCAGGGGGGCCAATCAGCCCCAGCATTTT
cdr3_aa: CASSYGRGANQPQHF
j_call: TRBJ1-5
v_call: TRBV6-5
d_call: TRBD1

cdr3_nt: TGCGCCAGCAGCCTCACCCGGAGTAGATGGTACGAGCAGTACTTC
cdr3_aa: CASSLTRSRWYEQYF
j_call: TRBJ2-7
v_call: TRBV4-1
d_call: .

cdr3_nt: TGTGCCATTCAGATTCCGGGACGACATTTGGGAGAGCAGTACTTC
cdr3_aa: CAIQIPGRHLGEQYF
j_call: TRBJ2-7
v_call: TRBV28
d_call: .